Described below is a single T cell receptor (beta chain) sequence and its context. There is no known antigen for this receptor. Base-call qualities are not available, and no considerably larger clone is one nucleotide away. Reading from cysteine to phenylalanine, the CDR3 counts 15 amino acids. The entry retains the CDR3 DNA only, 45 bases that are in frame from base 1. In the germline V gene, CDR1 corresponds to SGHVS and CDR2 to FNYEAQ. V is pruned by 5 bases and J by 3 bases, leaving 9 bases of the junction without a gene match. The data belong to a study of patients and donors after allogeneic stem cell transplantation (dated by TCRdb to 2020 to 2021). Libraries came from RT-PCR. The data were produced on a NextSeq 550. Using fastp at Q25 and MiXCR, TCRdb reprocessed the public reads and kept productive beta chains. All rows with the same CDR3 protein become a single entry with the most common DNA and genes. In this sample the table shows over 350,000 distinct CDR3 sequences, roughly 17% of which occur a single time. Of the sample, less than 8% falls within the top ten clones.

This sequence uses TRBV7-6 and TRBJ2-7; 8 central nucleotides agree with TRBD2. The sequence derives from a human donor who was either an allogeneic HSCT recipient or a stem cell or donor lymphocyte infusion donor (not recorded which). It is not recorded whose cells these are; they may come from a transplant donor. Sequencing used blood, either unsorted or a sorted T cell fraction (not recorded which). The DNA reads as follows: TGTGCCAGCAGCCCCCAGACTAGCGCGGACTACGAGCAGTACTTC. It specifies CASSPQTSADYEQYF.